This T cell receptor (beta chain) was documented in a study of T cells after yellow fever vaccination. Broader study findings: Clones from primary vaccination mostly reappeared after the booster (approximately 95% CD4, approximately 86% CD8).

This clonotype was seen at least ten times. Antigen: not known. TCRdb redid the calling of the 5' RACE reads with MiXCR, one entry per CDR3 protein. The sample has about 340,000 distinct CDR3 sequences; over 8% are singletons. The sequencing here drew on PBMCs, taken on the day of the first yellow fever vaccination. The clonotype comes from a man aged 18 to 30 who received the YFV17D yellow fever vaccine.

Here the CDR3 reads CASSLRADYGYTF. The CDR3, as DNA: TGTGCCAGCAGCCTGCGGGCGGATTATGGCTACACCTTC. V gene TRBV3-1 combines with J gene TRBJ1-2; D is undetermined. The V gene lost 4 bases and the J gene lost 5 bases, with 11 bases spanning the gap. Germline CDR1 and CDR2: LGHDT and YNNKEL (reference sequence). This CDR3 contains 13 residues.